Following are 24 T cell receptor beta chains from one sample sequenced in a study of regulatory T cells in long-lasting Graves disease. The authors built TCR beta libraries using iRepertoire HTBI primers and Arm-PCR of CDR3 regions. TCRdb passed the multiplex PCR reads through MiXCR, listing each CDR3 protein once. The repertoire holds some 370,000 distinct CDR3 sequences, with around 20% as singletons. The time point denotes: persistent/refractory GD, antithyroid drugs over 5 years with positive TRAb. With RNA extracted from PBMCs as input, the TCR library was made. This material consisted of peripheral blood mononuclear cells (PBMCs), taken when the disease was refractory, from a patient treated with antithyroid drugs. These receptors were collected from a female donor with Graves disease.

There are many counts of this clonotype. V gene TRBV5-6 combines with J gene TRBJ2-5; D may be TRBD1 (6 bases). V lost 2 bases, J lost 2 bases, and 13 bases lay in between. Germline V gene data show CDR1 as SGHDT and CDR2 as YYEEEE. The CDR3 runs 15 residues. CDR3 DNA sequence: TGTGCCAGCAGCTTATTTTTACAGGGTCAAGAGACCCAGTACTTC. Translating it yields CASSLFLQGQETQYF.

This clonotype was recorded at least ten times. The chain combines TRBV7-9 with TRBJ2-5; D possibly uses TRBD1 or TRBD2 (6 bases each). Germline lookup yields CDR1 SEHNR and CDR2 FQNEAQ (reference sequence). Trimming took 5 bases from V and 2 from J, leaving 15 bases between them. This CDR3 is built from 15 residues. The CDR3: CASSPRGTPQETQYF. In DNA, the CDR3 is TGTGCCAGCAGCCCTAGGGGGACTCCGCAAGAGACCCAGTACTTC.

The chain couples TRBV20-1 to TRBJ2-7; 11 bases match TRBD1. The germline gives CDR1 DFQATT, CDR2 SNEGSKA (reference sequence). Trimming cost V 1 base and J 0 bases; bases outside gene matches: 8. This CDR3 region has 17 residues. CDR3 region: CSARALRGQGGSYEQYF. For the CDR3, the DNA is TGCAGTGCTAGAGCCCTGAGGGGACAGGGGGGCTCCTACGAGCAGTACTTC.

The chain has TRBV28 and TRBJ2-2, with 10 bases fitting TRBD1. The CDR3 consists of 15 residues. Germline values: CDR1 MDHEN, CDR2 SYDVKM. Trimming removed 5 bases from V and 6 bases from J; junction bases left unmatched: 6. The CDR3 DNA follows: TGTGCCAGCAGTCCGGGACAGGGGTTGGCCGGGGAGCTGTTTTTT. It specifies CASSPGQGLAGELFF.

The chain uses TRBV5-1 and TRBJ2-5, with D unresolved. The CDR3 runs to 13 residues. V was cut by 0 bases and J by 4 bases, with 7 bases left in between. The germline gives CDR1 SGHRS, CDR2 YFSETQ. In DNA form, the CDR3 reads TGCGCCAGCAGCTTGGTGGGTACAGAGACCCAGTACTTC. Its translation: CASSLVGTETQYF.

The sample holds many counts of this clonotype. J is TRBJ1-1 and V is TRBV6-5; weak D call: TRBD1 (6 bases). The V gene lost 2 bases and the J gene lost 2 bases, with 9 bases spanning the gap. The CDR3 contains 14 residues. Germline CDR1 MNHEY, CDR2 SVGAGI. As DNA, the CDR3 is TGTGCCAGCAGTTACGACAGGAGAAACACTGAAGCTTTCTTT. Translation gives CASSYDRRNTEAFF.

This clonotype was counted ten times or more. This chain connects TRBV29-1 to TRBJ1-4; D remains ambiguous. Per the germline V gene, CDR1 is SQVTM and CDR2 is ANQGSEA. Trimming shortened V by 6 bases and J by 1 base, and 12 bases separated the two germline ends. This CDR3 region has 14 residues. The CDR3 nucleotides read TGCAGCGTGGCCCGGCGGGGAACTAATGAAAAACTGTTTTTT. This encodes CSVARRGTNEKLFF.

In its sample, this clonotype was seen many times. This chain connects TRBV20-1 to TRBJ1-5, with 8 positions matching TRBD1. CDR3 length: 18 residues. Unmatched junction bases numbered 16, after V lost 6 bases and J lost 0 bases. CDR1 is DFQATT, CDR2 SNEGSKA, per germline (reference sequence). This chain's CDR3 is CSAQGTGAISNSNQPQHF. Written as DNA, the CDR3 is TGCAGTGCCCAAGGGACAGGCGCCATCTCCAATAGCAATCAGCCCCAGCATTTT.

Comments on this clonotype: A much larger clone lies one base from this, so it may be a read error. This chain connects TRBV18 to TRBJ2-5, with D perhaps TRBD2 (5 bases). Trimming cost V 3 bases and J 2 bases, with 13 bases left between them. Looked up from germline, CDR1 is KGHSH and CDR2 is LQKENI. This CDR3 spans 15 amino acids. CDR3 region: CASSPGKGGQETQYF. The CDR3 DNA sequence: TGTGCCAGCTCACCGGGGAAAGGAGGTCAAGAGACCCAGTACTTC.

At least ten counts were recorded for this clonotype. This chain uses TRBV7-2 with TRBJ2-7; perhaps TRBD2 as D (5 bases). The CDR3 loop spans 14 amino acids. The germline V gene has CDR1 SGHTA and CDR2 FQGNSA. The germline V and J ends were trimmed by 5 bases and 3 bases, with 14 bases remaining between them. CDR3 in DNA: TGTGCCAGCAGCCGAGACCCTGGAGGCTACGAGCAGTACTTC. Amino acids: CASSRDPGGYEQYF.

The gene calls are TRBV19 and TRBJ2-7, with 10 bases fitting TRBD1. Germline V gene data show CDR1 as LNHDA and CDR2 as SQIVND (reference sequence). There are 14 residues in the CDR3. V was pared by 3 bases and J by 4 bases, with 3 bases of the junction left unmatched. CDR3 protein: CASSIDRGQYEQYF. The CDR3 DNA sequence: TGTGCCAGTAGTATCGACAGGGGGCAGTACGAGCAGTACTTC.

This clonotype was counted at least ten times. This chain joins TRBV4-3 and TRBJ2-5; 7 bases match TRBD1. Germline assignment: CDR1 LGHNA and CDR2 YSLEER. The V gene end was trimmed by 0 bases and the J gene end by 2 bases; junction bases not matched to a gene: 3. This CDR3 spans 15 amino acids. CDR3 in DNA: TGCGCCAGCAGCCAAGATCAGGGGGAGCAAGAGACCCAGTACTTC. Residues: CASSQDQGEQETQYF.

This clonotype was observed a few times. This chain joins TRBV4-2 and TRBJ2-7; a weak D match, TRBD2 (6 bases). The germline V gene encodes CDR1 LGHNA and CDR2 YNFKEQ. Trimming took 0 bases from V and 5 from J, leaving 14 bases between them. CDR3 length: 15 residues. The CDR3 DNA sequence: TGTGCCAGCAGCCAAGATGCCCGGGACTCGGACGAGCAGTACTTC. Amino acids: CASSQDARDSDEQYF.

This clonotype was recorded a few times. The chain couples TRBV19 to TRBJ2-7, with TRBD2 matching 10 bases. Trimming cost V 5 bases and J 2 bases; bases outside gene matches: 6. Germline V lookup: CDR1 LNHDA, CDR2 SQIVND (reference sequence). This CDR3 has 15 residues. Here the CDR3 DNA reads TGTGCCAGTAGTCCACCTAGCGGGAGTACCTACGAGCAGTACTTC. Translated: CASSPPSGSTYEQYF.

The sample holds a few counts of this clonotype. The chain links TRBV7-3 to TRBJ2-2; D might be TRBD1 or TRBD2, each matching 5 bases. Between the trimmed V and J ends, which lost 2 bases and 5 bases, there was a span of 9 bases. The V gene's germline CDR1 is SGHTA and CDR2 FQGTGA. This CDR3 region has 14 residues. The CDR3 spells CASSLSGLTGELFF. The CDR3 region has the DNA TGTGCCAGCAGCTTATCGGGGCTGACCGGGGAGCTGTTTTTT.

This clonotype was counted between two and nine times. The chain uses TRBV5-1 and TRBJ2-7, with a weak D call TRBD1 (6 bases). This CDR3 is built from 13 residues. V lost 6 bases and J 3 bases, leaving 13 bases between the germline ends. Germline V lookup: CDR1 SGHRS, CDR2 YFSETQ. In nucleotides, the CDR3 is TGCGCCAGCAAGGGTGTACAGGGCTACGAGCAGTACTTC. This encodes CASKGVQGYEQYF. Using reference TRBV5-1 and TRBJ2-7 for the parts outside the CDR3, the full variable domain is KAGVTQTPRYLIKTRGQQVTLSCSPISGHRSVSWYQQTPGQGLQFLFEYFSETQRNKGNFPGRFSGRQFSNSRSEMNVSTLELGDSALYLCASKGVQGYEQYFGPGTRLTVT.

This sequence joins TRBV20-1 and TRBJ1-5; tentatively, D is TRBD1 (5 bases). V lost 5 bases, J lost 1 base, and 18 bases lay in between. CDR3 size: 16 residues. Germline CDR1 DFQATT, CDR2 SNEGSKA (reference sequence). CDR3: CSAGSRVFGSNQPQHF. CDR3 nucleotides: TGCAGTGCTGGGTCCAGGGTTTTTGGGAGCAATCAGCCCCAGCATTTT.

A few counts support this clonotype. This chain links TRBV4-3 with TRBJ2-5; TRBD1 is a possible D gene (6 bases). This CDR3 is 15 amino acids long. CDR1 and CDR2 (germline): LGHNA, YSLEER. V lost 4 bases and J 1 base, leaving 13 bases between the germline ends. The CDR3 DNA follows: TGCGCCAGCAGCCCGACAGGTACTTCCCAAGAGACCCAGTACTTC. This codes for CASSPTGTSQETQYF.

This clonotype was picked up many times. The V call is TRBV2, the J call TRBJ2-5; TRBD1 matches at 11 bases. V was pared by 10 bases and J by 5 bases, with 6 bases of the junction left unmatched. The germline V gene has CDR1 SNHLY and CDR2 FYNNEI. This CDR3 is 13 amino acids long. Here the CDR3 DNA reads TGTGCCACCGGACAGGGGGCAGTTGAGACCCAGTACTTC. Protein: CATGQGAVETQYF.

The CDR3 nucleotides are TGCAGTGCTAGAGATCAAGCGTTTCGCTCCTACAATGAGCAGTTCTTC. Translated, it gives CSARDQAFRSYNEQFF. The chain couples TRBV20-1 to TRBJ2-1, with D unclear. Germline assignment: CDR1 DFQATT and CDR2 SNEGSKA (reference sequence). V was pared by 0 bases and J by 0 bases, with 12 bases between. The CDR3 length is 16 residues.

In this sample, this clonotype turned up many times. V and J are TRBV27 and TRBJ2-7; tentatively, D is TRBD2 (6 bases). The germline V and J ends were trimmed by 2 bases and 2 bases, with 7 bases remaining between them. The CDR3 spans 13 residues. Germline V CDR1 and CDR2: MNHEY, SMNVEV (reference sequence). Here the CDR3 DNA reads TGTGCCAGCAGTTTACGGGAGCCCTACGAGCAGTACTTC. Its protein product is CASSLREPYEQYF.

This clonotype was observed a handful of times. The chain joins TRBV18 to TRBJ1-2, with 7 bases matching TRBD1. The CDR3 consists of 16 residues. Germline V gene lookup returns CDR1 KGHSH and CDR2 LQKENI. J lost 2 bases, V lost 3 bases, and 9 bases had no gene match. CDR3 loop: CASSPLRTGENYGYTF. The CDR3 DNA sequence: TGTGCCAGCTCACCTCTCAGGACAGGAGAAAACTATGGCTACACCTTC.

This clonotype was seen many times. V usage is TRBV3-1 and J usage is TRBJ2-7; TRBD1 or TRBD2 may be the D gene (5 bases each). The CDR3 consists of 17 residues. V lost 4 bases and J lost 0, with 19 bases in between. From germline, CDR1 is LGHDT and CDR2 YNNKEL (reference sequence). CDR3 nucleotides: TGTGCCAGCAGCCCCGAGACCTCCGGGACGAGCTCCTACGAGCAGTACTTC. Protein product: CASSPETSGTSSYEQYF.

The chain employs TRBV7-2 and TRBJ2-3; 7 nucleotides line up with TRBD1. The CDR3 is made up of 12 amino acids. Per the germline V gene, CDR1 is SGHTA and CDR2 is FQGNSA. The ends lost 9 bases at V and 4 bases at J; junction bases unmatched: 4. CDR3 DNA: TGTGCCAGTAAGACAGGGTCAGATACGCAGTATTTT. Translated, it gives CASKTGSDTQYF. The complete variable domain, with remaining parts taken from reference TRBV7-2 and TRBJ2-3, reads GAGVSQSPSNKVTEKGKDVELRCDPISGHTALYWYRQSLGQGLEFLIYFQGNSAPDKSGLPSDRFSAERTGGSVSTLTIQRTQQEDSAVYLCASKTGSDTQYFGPGTRLTVL.